Following are 3 T cell receptor beta chains from one sample sequenced in a study of T cell changes during pregnancy in multiple sclerosis. This table comes from immunoSEQ multiplex PCR, and its TCRdb copy is limited to in-frame clones, with some not included. The table shows some 40,000 clones, with about 90% occurring only once. The sequences come from CD4+ T cells from peripheral blood mononuclear cells, collected before pregnancy. These receptors originate from a female donor with multiple sclerosis, enrolled in a pregnancy study.

This chain uses TRBV19 with TRBJ1-2; 7 nucleotides align to TRBD1. Per germline, CDR1 LNHDA and CDR2 SQIVND (reference sequence). The CDR3 length is 15 residues. V lost 7 bases to trimming and J lost 9 bases; unmatched junction nucleotides: 17. The CDR3 is CASTEQGRLPMSYTF. CDR3 DNA: TGTGCCAGTACTGAACAGGGGAGGCTACCTATGAGCTACACCTTC. Together with reference TRBV19 and TRBJ1-2, the CDR3 gives the full variable domain: DGGITQSPKYLFRKEGQNVTLSCEQNLNHDAMYWYRQDPGQGLRLIYYSQIVNDFQKGDIAEGYSVSREKKESFPLTVTSAQKNPTAFYLCASTEQGRLPMSYTFGSGTRLTVV.

This chain connects TRBV6-5 to TRBJ1-2, with a tentative D call TRBD1 (6 bases). This CDR3 region has 15 residues. Per the germline V gene, CDR1 is MNHEY and CDR2 is SVGAGI. Deletions cut 0 bases from V and 7 bases from J, with 15 bases between. In DNA form, the CDR3 reads TGTGCCAGCAGTTACTCTCGGACCTCCAGGGGTGGCTACACCTTC. Protein product: CASSYSRTSRGGYTF.

The CDR3 loop reads CASRETGETQYF. The DNA for the CDR3 is TGTGCCAGCAGGGAGACGGGAGAGACCCAGTACTTC. The chain couples TRBV2 to TRBJ2-5; D remains unclear. Trimming cost V 6 bases and J 4 bases, with 9 bases left between them. Germline V gene lookup returns CDR1 SNHLY and CDR2 FYNNEI. The CDR3 length is 12 residues.